Each of the 15 T cell receptor beta chains below was sequenced from the same sample in a study of T-cell memory formation after mild COVID-19. TCRdb processed the 5' RACE reads anew with MiXCR; each CDR3 protein has one entry. Counted here are about 350,000 distinct CDR3 sequences, 12% to 15% occurring once; the ten biggest clones make up approximately 21%. The specimen sequenced was PBMCs or a T cell subset sorted from them (not recorded which). These receptor sequences come from a man aged 18-30 years who had mild COVID-19 (a few samples of this study predate the infection). Cell type and time point are not known.

This clonotype was counted only a few times. V gene TRBV5-1 combines with J gene TRBJ2-5; TRBD2 aligns across 10 bases. CDR3 length equals 16 residues. CDR1 is SGHRS and CDR2 is YFSETQ in the germline V gene. The V and J ends lost 0 bases and 0 bases, in that order; junction bases with no gene match: 2. This CDR3 reads CASSLASGGNQETQYF. The CDR3 DNA reads as TGCGCCAGCAGCTTGGCTAGCGGGGGCAACCAAGAGACCCAGTACTTC.

There are a few counts of this clonotype. This chain uses TRBV18 with TRBJ2-4; 10 bases map to TRBD2. The CDR3 sequence is 18 residues long. The V gene end was trimmed by 3 bases and the J gene end by 8 bases; junction bases not matched to a gene: 16. Germline CDR1 reads KGHSH; CDR2 reads LQKENI. CDR3 residues: CASSPTPSSGGAGDIQYF. The DNA of the CDR3 is TGTGCCAGCTCACCTACACCTTCAAGCGGGGGGGCCGGAGACATTCAGTACTTC.

This clonotype has a handful of counts. The genes are TRBV12-3 or TRBV12-4 and TRBJ2-1; 10 bases agree with TRBD2. This CDR3 has 15 amino acids. J gave up 4 bases and V 8 bases, and 8 bases lay outside the gene matches. Here the CDR3 DNA reads TGTGCCAGCCGAGCCTTAGCGGGGGGATACAATGAGCAGTTCTTC. Translation: CASRALAGGYNEQFF.

This clonotype has only a few counts. V is TRBV20-1 and J is TRBJ2-3, with TRBD2 identical over 9 bases. Per the germline V gene, CDR1 is DFQATT and CDR2 is SNEGSKA (reference sequence). With 2 bases clipped from V and 3 bases from J, the junction kept 9 bases outside the gene matches. CDR3 length: 16 amino acids. The chain's CDR3 is CSARFGAGGPTDTQYF. Here the CDR3 DNA reads TGCAGTGCTAGATTTGGCGCGGGGGGGCCTACAGATACGCAGTATTTT.

The rearrangement joins TRBV5-1 to TRBJ1-6, with TRBD1 as a possible D gene (5 bases). The CDR3 is 15 residues long. V lost 4 bases and J lost 7, with 15 bases in between. The germline gives CDR1 SGHRS, CDR2 YFSETQ. CDR3 DNA: TGCGCCAGCAGCCCGACCTCAGGGAGGAATTCACCCCTCCACTTT. Protein product: CASSPTSGRNSPLHF.

This chain connects TRBV28 to TRBJ2-1, with 7 bases lining up with TRBD2. J was trimmed by 5 bases and V by 8 bases; bases with no gene match: 12. This CDR3 has 15 residues. The germline V gene encodes CDR1 MDHEN and CDR2 SYDVKM. The CDR3 here is CASAPLGLDNNEQFF. The CDR3 DNA follows: TGTGCCAGCGCACCCCTAGGACTAGATAACAATGAGCAGTTCTTC. The complete variable domain, with remaining parts taken from reference TRBV28 and TRBJ2-1, reads DVKVTQSSRYLVKRTGEKVFLECVQDMDHENMFWYRQDPGLGLRLIYFSYDVKMKEKGDIPEGYSVSREKKERFSLILESASTNQTSMYLCASAPLGLDNNEQFFGPGTRLTVL.

This clonotype was picked up many times. V is TRBV20-1 and J is TRBJ2-2, with TRBD2 matching over 8 bases. Per germline, CDR1 DFQATT and CDR2 SNEGSKA (reference sequence). There are 14 residues in the CDR3. After removal of 2 bases from V and 9 bases from J, the junction contained 8 bases not matched to a gene. The CDR3 DNA reads TGCAGTGCTAGACCCTCATTTAGCGGGAGGGAGCTGTTTTTT. Translating gives CSARPSFSGRELFF.

CDR3 bases: TGCGCCAGCAGAAGATCTTTCGGGACTGAAGCTTTCTTT. This translates into CASRRSFGTEAFF. The V gene is TRBV5-1, the J gene TRBJ1-1; no firm D call. V was cut by 5 bases and J by 5 bases, with 13 bases left in between. This CDR3 comprises 13 residues. Germline V gene data show CDR1 as SGHRS and CDR2 as YFSETQ.

This clonotype was seen a few times. This chain links TRBV7-2 with TRBJ2-5; D unclear. V was clipped by 4 bases and J by 1 base, with 10 bases between them. This CDR3 comprises 14 residues. The germline V gene has CDR1 SGHTA and CDR2 FQGNSA. The CDR3 coding sequence is TGTGCCAGCAGCTCCTCCCGAACCCAAGAGACCCAGTACTTC. Its translation: CASSSSRTQETQYF. Full variable domain (outside the CDR3, taken from reference TRBV7-2 and TRBJ2-5): GAGVSQSPSNKVTEKGKDVELRCDPISGHTALYWYRQSLGQGLEFLIYFQGNSAPDKSGLPSDRFSAERTGGSVSTLTIQRTQQEDSAVYLCASSSSRTQETQYFGPGTRLLVL.

J is TRBJ1-1 and V is TRBV5-4, with TRBD1 matching over 8 bases. V shed 3 bases, J shed 5 bases, and the junction held 9 bases outside the gene matches. The CDR3 runs to 15 residues. Germline CDR1 SGHNT, CDR2 YYREEE (reference sequence). The CDR3 here is CASSSTGVTPTEAFF. As DNA, the CDR3 is TGTGCCAGCAGCTCGACAGGGGTCACGCCGACTGAAGCTTTCTTT.

The CDR3 DNA follows: TGTGCCAGCTCACCGGGACAGGGGGCTTGGTCACCCCTCCACTTT. Amino acid sequence: CASSPGQGAWSPLHF. The chain couples TRBV18 to TRBJ1-6, with TRBD1 matching 12 bases. V shed 3 bases, J shed 10 bases, and the junction held 4 bases outside the gene matches. From germline, CDR1 is KGHSH and CDR2 LQKENI. The CDR3 consists of 15 residues.

The genes are TRBV4-1 and TRBJ2-3, with D maybe TRBD2 (6 bases). CDR3 length equals 12 residues. Germline-derived CDR1 and CDR2 are MGHRA and YSYEKL. Trimming took 6 bases from V and 4 from J, leaving 8 bases between them. CDR3 nucleotides: TGCGCCAGCAGGGGGGGTCCAGATACGCAGTATTTT. This translates into CASRGGPDTQYF.

The chain combines TRBV7-2 with TRBJ1-5; unclear D gene. This CDR3 contains 13 residues. The germline V gene encodes CDR1 SGHTA and CDR2 FQGNSA. Trimming removed 5 bases at V and 9 bases at J, with 14 bases between. Here the CDR3 reads CASSPDESRPQHF. The CDR3 nucleotides read TGTGCCAGCAGCCCGGACGAGAGCCGGCCCCAGCATTTT.

The rearrangement links TRBV2 to TRBJ1-1, with D possibly TRBD1 on 5 matching bases. Per germline, CDR1 SNHLY and CDR2 FYNNEI. The length of the CDR3 is 14 residues. Trimming shortened V by 3 bases and J by 2 bases, and 10 bases separated the two germline ends. CDR3 sequence (DNA): TGTGCCAGCAGTGAGTTCCAGGGAAACACTGAAGCTTTCTTT. The encoded protein is CASSEFQGNTEAFF.

This clonotype was seen a few times. The V and J genes are TRBV5-4 and TRBJ2-1; D uncertain. The CDR3 runs 12 residues. The germline V gene has CDR1 SGHNT and CDR2 YYREEE (reference sequence). V dropped 5 bases and J dropped 9 bases, with 12 bases sitting between them. This chain's CDR3 is CASRSFGTEQFF. The CDR3 DNA reads as TGTGCCAGCAGAAGCTTTGGCACTGAGCAGTTCTTC. The variable domain in full, with the rest retrieved from reference TRBV5-4 and TRBJ2-1, is ETGVTQSPTHLIKTRGQQVTLRCSSQSGHNTVSWYQQALGQGPQFIFQYYREEENGRGNFPPRFSGLQFPNYSSELNVNALELDDSALYLCASRSFGTEQFFGPGTRLTVL.